This TCR beta chain was profiled in a study of T cell clonality in common variable immunodeficiency. Findings of the study overall: CVID subjects shared fewer TCRbeta clones than healthy controls did. Reportedly, TCR beta sequences from common variable immunodeficiency showed fewer deletions and N-nucleotide insertions. CVID subjects showed higher TCRbeta clonality than healthy controls.

Produced via immunoSEQ multiplex PCR; TCRdb's table is partial and in-frame only. The sample holds almost 20,000 clones, and no clone turns up only once. Germline assignment: CDR1 SGHVS and CDR2 FQNEAQ. This CDR3 contains 13 residues. This clone showed up many times. No antigen is known for it. The read falls 3 residues short of the CDR3 end, and the missing part is taken from the germline J gene. The TCR was taken from a human donor with common variable immunodeficiency. The sample consisted of peripheral blood mononuclear cells. The chain uses TRBV7-8 and TRBJ1-2; weak D call: TRBD1 (6 bases). CDR3 amino acids: CASSFVGDTGYTF. The covered CDR3 bases are TGTGCCAGCAGCTTTGTGGGGGACACAGGC.